The rows below give T cell receptor beta chains drawn from one sample of a study of blood T cell repertoires in COVID-19. This table comes from immunoSEQ multiplex PCR, and its TCRdb copy is limited to in-frame clones, with some not included. In the table there are fewer than 60,000 clones, roughly 87% of which are singletons. The sequencing input was peripheral blood. The receptors were sampled from a human donor with acute or convalescent COVID-19. The donor label of this sample is uncertain. Each CDR3 is given with its conserved first and last residue. A D gene is named only where the DNA matches it firmly. Clone size is given for some rows only: seen once, a few or many times, or a class if the clone is expanded.

D gene | J gene | clone size | V gene | CDR3 protein | CDR3 DNA
TRBD1 | TRBJ1-2 | - | TRBV19 | CASSTDRTGLYYGYTF | TGTGCCAGTAGTACTGACAGGACAGGCCTCTACTATGGCTACACCTTC
- | TRBJ1-4 | - | TRBV29-1 | CSVDSQASEKLFF | TGCAGCGTTGATAGTCAGGCATCTGAAAAACTGTTTTTT
TRBD1 | TRBJ1-1 | few | TRBV14 | CASSQMTGRTEAFF | TGTGCCAGCAGCCAAATGACAGGGCGGACTGAAGCTTTCTTT
TRBD1 | TRBJ1-2 | - | TRBV28 | CASSIPQGAGYGYTF | TGTGCCAGCAGTATACCACAGGGGGCTGGGTATGGCTACACCTTC
- | TRBJ1-3 | - | TRBV19 | CASSIGAGRPSGNTIYF | TGTGCCAGTAGTATTGGCGCAGGGAGGCCCTCCGGAAACACCATATATTTT
TRBD1 | TRBJ1-5 | - | TRBV6-2/TRBV6-3 | CASSPGGGSRGVSQPQHF | TGTGCCAGCAGCCCTGGTGGGGGGAGCAGGGGGGTCAGTCAGCCCCAGCATTTT
TRBD2 | TRBJ2-2 | - | TRBV9 | CASSAGLADTGELFF | TGTGCCAGCAGCGCCGGACTAGCAGACACCGGGGAGCTGTTTTTT
- | TRBJ2-3 | - | TRBV5-4 | CASSSSGTDTQYF | TGTGCCAGCAGCTCATCAGGAACAGATACGCAGTATTTT
- | TRBJ2-1 | - | TRBV19 | CASSAQPLGGASFYEQFF | TGTGCCAGTAGTGCCCAGCCTCTGGGGGGGGCCTCTTTCTATGAGCAGTTCTTC
- | TRBJ1-1 | - | TRBV28 | CASSLTLRTVSSEAFF | TGTGCCAGCAGTCTAACTCTACGGACTGTCAGCTCTGAAGCTTTCTTT
- | TRBJ2-2 | - | TRBV7-2 | CASSTTGGGTGELFF | TGTGCCAGCAGCACTACGGGGGGCGGCACCGGGGAGCTGTTTTTT
TRBD1 | TRBJ2-5 | - | TRBV18 | CASSPAGTGVETQYF | TGTGCCAGCTCACCCGCCGGGACAGGGGTAGAGACCCAGTACTTC
- | TRBJ2-3 | - | TRBV5-6 | CASSLYGSSGTDTQYF | TGTGCCAGCAGCTTGTACGGATCTAGTGGCACAGATACGCAGTATTTT
TRBD2 | TRBJ2-1 | - | TRBV20-1 | CSASPNHRTSVNEQFF | TGCAGTGCTAGTCCCAACCATCGAACTAGCGTCAATGAGCAGTTCTTC
- | TRBJ1-3 | - | TRBV24-1 | CATSDPGKTGNTIYF | TGTGCCACCAGTGATCCAGGCAAAACTGGAAACACCATATATTTT
TRBD2 | TRBJ2-7 | - | TRBV9 | CASSVGTSGSSYEQYF | TGTGCCAGCAGCGTAGGGACTAGCGGTAGCTCCTACGAGCAGTACTTC
- | TRBJ2-7 | few | TRBV19 | CASSIGTVYEQYF | TGTGCCAGTAGTATAGGGACAGTCTACGAGCAGTACTTC
- | TRBJ2-5 | - | TRBV5-1 | CASSLWGQGQETQYF | TGCGCCAGCAGCCTATGGGGGCAGGGTCAGGAGACCCAGTACTTC
TRBD1 | TRBJ1-5 | - | TRBV4-2 | CASSQDQGQGGSNQPQHF | TGTGCCAGCAGCCAAGATCAAGGACAGGGAGGTAGCAATCAGCCCCAGCATTTT
TRBD2 | TRBJ2-1 | - | TRBV18 | CASSPVSGSVQEQFF | TGTGCCAGCTCACCGGTGAGCGGGAGTGTTCAAGAGCAGTTCTTC
- | TRBJ2-1 | - | TRBV23-1 | CASSQSGSGEGSGNYNEQFF | TGCGCCAGCAGTCAATCGGGCTCAGGGGAAGGGAGCGGGAACTACAATGAGCAGTTCTTC
- | TRBJ1-1 | - | TRBV30 | CAWSVFADVSWAFF | TGTGCCTGGAGTGTATTCGCGGATGTCTCCTGGGCTTTCTTT
TRBD2 | TRBJ2-1 | - | TRBV28 | CASSIAGESDEQFF | TGTGCCAGCAGCATCGCGGGAGAATCCGATGAGCAGTTCTTC
- | TRBJ2-2 | - | TRBV6-5 | CASIEQSFTGELFF | TGTGCCAGCATCGAACAGAGTTTCACCGGGGAGCTGTTTTTT
- | TRBJ1-6 | - | TRBV2 | CASSEARNNSPLHF | TGTGCCAGCAGTGAGGCACGAAATAATTCACCCCTCCACTTT
TRBD2 | TRBJ2-1 | - | TRBV7-3 | CASSPSGRYYNEQFF | TGTGCCAGCAGCCCTAGCGGGAGGTACTACAATGAGCAGTTCTTC
- | TRBJ1-2 | - | TRBV27 | CASREEGRGDGYTF | TGTGCCAGCAGAGAAGAGGGAAGAGGAGATGGCTACACCTTC
- | TRBJ1-1 | once | TRBV2 | CASSEYGSTEAFF | TGTGCCAGCAGTGAATATGGGAGCACTGAAGCTTTCTTT
TRBD1 | TRBJ2-4 | - | TRBV19 | CASSRRDRNIQYF | TGTGCCAGTAGTAGAAGGGACAGGAACATTCAGTACTTC
TRBD2 | TRBJ2-1 | - | TRBV7-9 | CASSLGEGPSFF | TGTGCCAGCAGCTTAGGGGAGGGCCCCTCGTTCTTC
- | TRBJ2-1 | once | TRBV5-1 | CASSLIPRDEQFF | TGCGCCAGCAGCTTGATTCCCCGTGATGAGCAGTTCTTC
TRBD2 | TRBJ2-3 | - | TRBV7-6 | CASSSRGLAGIGSTQYF | TGTGCCAGCAGCTCTCGGGGACTAGCGGGGATTGGCAGCACGCAGTATTTT
- | TRBJ1-1 | once | TRBV11-2 | CASSLAQGSKAFF | TGTGCCAGCAGCTTAGCACAGGGATCGAAGGCTTTCTTT
- | TRBJ2-3 | - | TRBV11-2 | CASSSPRESTDTQYF | TGTGCCAGCAGCTCCCCCAGGGAAAGCACAGATACGCAGTATTTT
- | TRBJ2-2 | - | TRBV6-4 | CASSGTANTGELFF | TGTGCCAGCAGTGGGACAGCGAACACCGGGGAGCTGTTTTTT
TRBD2 | TRBJ2-5 | - | TRBV6-1 | CASSDTLAGGQETQYF | TGTGCCAGCAGTGACACACTAGCGGGGGGCCAAGAGACCCAGTACTTC
- | TRBJ2-7 | - | TRBV9 | CASSVEAGSSYEQYF | TGTGCCAGCAGCGTAGAGGCGGGAAGCTCCTACGAGCAGTACTTC
TRBD2 | TRBJ2-4 | - | TRBV5-1 | CASSLSGGKNIQYF | TGCGCCAGCAGCTTGAGCGGGGGCAAAAACATTCAGTACTTC